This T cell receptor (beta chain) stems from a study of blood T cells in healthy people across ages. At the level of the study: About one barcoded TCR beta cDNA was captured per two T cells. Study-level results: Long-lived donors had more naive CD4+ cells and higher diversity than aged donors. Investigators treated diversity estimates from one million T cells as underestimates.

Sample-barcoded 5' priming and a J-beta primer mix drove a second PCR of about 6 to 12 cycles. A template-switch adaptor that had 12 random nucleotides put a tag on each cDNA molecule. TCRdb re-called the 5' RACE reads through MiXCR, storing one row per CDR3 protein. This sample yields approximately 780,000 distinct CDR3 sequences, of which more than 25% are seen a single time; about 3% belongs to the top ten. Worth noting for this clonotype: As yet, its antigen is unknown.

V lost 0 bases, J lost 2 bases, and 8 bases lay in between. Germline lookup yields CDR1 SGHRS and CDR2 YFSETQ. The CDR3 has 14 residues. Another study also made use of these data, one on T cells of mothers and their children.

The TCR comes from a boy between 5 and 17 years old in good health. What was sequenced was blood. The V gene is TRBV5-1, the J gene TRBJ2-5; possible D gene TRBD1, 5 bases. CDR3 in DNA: TGCGCCAGCAGCTTGGAGCAGGGTCAAGAGACCCAGTACTTC. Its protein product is CASSLEQGQETQYF.